This passage covers 24 T cell receptor beta chains from one sample sequenced in a study of blood T cells in healthy people across ages. A J-beta primer mix and a sample-barcoded 5' primer were used in a second PCR of roughly 6 to 11 cycles. MiXCR, run by TCRdb on the 5' RACE reads, gives a single entry per CDR3 protein. Of around 2 million distinct CDR3 sequences in the sample, roughly two fifths were seen once. Sequencing was done on a sample of blood. The receptor source for this set is a human donor in good health.

This sequence joins TRBV19 and TRBJ1-2; D perhaps matches TRBD1 (5 bases). Germline lookup yields CDR1 LNHDA and CDR2 SQIVND (reference sequence). This CDR3 region has 15 residues. The V end was cut by 8 bases, the J end by 5 bases, with 21 bases between. CDR3: CASWPGGLIGYGYTF. The CDR3, as DNA: TGTGCCAGTTGGCCTGGGGGGTTAATTGGATATGGCTACACCTTC.

This clonotype appeared a few times. This chain uses TRBV7-2 with TRBJ2-5; 8 bases map to TRBD2. Germline V lookup: CDR1 SGHTA, CDR2 FQGNSA. V lost 5 bases to trimming and J lost 7 bases; unmatched junction nucleotides: 12. The CDR3 sequence is 15 residues long. The CDR3 loop reads CASSPGLSGGLTQYF. CDR3 nucleotide sequence: TGTGCCAGCAGCCCGGGCTTGAGCGGGGGACTGACCCAGTACTTC. The whole variable domain, remainder taken from reference TRBV7-2 and TRBJ2-5, is GAGVSQSPSNKVTEKGKDVELRCDPISGHTALYWYRQSLGQGLEFLIYFQGNSAPDKSGLPSDRFSAERTGGSVSTLTIQRTQQEDSAVYLCASSPGLSGGLTQYFGPGTRLLVL.

This chain joins TRBV2 and TRBJ1-5; a possible D gene is TRBD1 (6 bases). CDR1 and CDR2 (germline): SNHLY, FYNNEI. The CDR3 runs to 15 residues. Trimming removed 6 bases at V and 4 bases at J, with 16 bases between. In DNA, the CDR3 is TGTGCCAGCAGGCCAGTACAGGGTCCGAATCAGCCCCAGCATTTT. Its protein product is CASRPVQGPNQPQHF.

Comments on this clonotype: In this CDR3 the conserved last residue, phenylalanine or tryptophan, is missing, so a read error is likely. The chain has TRBV4-3 and TRBJ1-6; 8 nucleotides align to TRBD1. Germline-derived CDR1 and CDR2 are LGHNA and YSLEER. Germline trimming cut 0 bases from V and 7 bases from J; bases unmatched to any gene: 11. This CDR3 region has 18 residues. In DNA form, the CDR3 reads TGCGCCAGCAGCCAAGATCATGGCAGGGGGCGCGTGAATTCACCCCTCCACCTT. Amino acids: CASSQDHGRGRVNSPLHL.

CDR3 bases: TGCAGCGTTCAGGGTTGGAACACTGAAGCTTTCTTT. Translation gives CSVQGWNTEAFF. The chain employs TRBV29-1 and TRBJ1-1; a weak D match, TRBD1 (5 bases). Trimming removed 5 bases at V and 1 base at J, with 8 bases between. Germline V gives CDR1 SQVTM, CDR2 ANQGSEA. CDR3 length equals 12 residues.

The chain recombines TRBV7-9 with TRBJ1-2, with a possible D match to TRBD1 (6 bases). The length of the CDR3 is 14 residues. The V gene lost 6 bases and the J gene lost 1 base, with 12 bases spanning the gap. CDR1 and CDR2 from the germline V gene are SEHNR and FQNEAQ (reference sequence). CDR3 in amino acids: CASRTTGINYGYTF. The CDR3 nucleotides read TGTGCCAGCAGAACTACAGGGATTAACTATGGCTACACCTTC.

CDR3 region: CSVARGDPTDTQYF. The CDR3, as DNA: TGCAGCGTTGCCAGGGGGGACCCCACAGATACGCAGTATTTT. V is TRBV29-1 and J is TRBJ2-3, with TRBD1 as a possible D gene (7 bases). The V gene lost 4 bases and the J gene lost 2 bases, with 13 bases spanning the gap. The germline CDR1 and CDR2 sequences are SQVTM and ANQGSEA. The CDR3 extends over 14 amino acids.

The chain recombines TRBV24-1 with TRBJ2-5; D might be TRBD2 (5 bases). The last part of the DNA fits TRBJ2-1 better; the J call may be wrong. Looked up from germline, CDR1 is KGHDR and CDR2 is SFDVKD. The CDR3 runs 14 residues. CDR3 residues: CATSDSGWQETQFF. Here the CDR3 DNA reads TGTGCCACCAGTGATTCGGGATGGCAAGAGACCCAGTTCTTC.

Concerning this clonotype: It may be a read error: a sequence one base away is much more abundant. The chain carries TRBV7-9 and TRBJ1-1; the D is unclear. Germline V gene sequence: CDR1 SEHNR, CDR2 FQNEAQ (reference sequence). The CDR3 covers 11 residues. The CDR3 is CTSSTNTEAFF. The CDR3 region has the DNA TGTACCAGCAGCACGAACACTGAAGCTTTCTTT.

CDR3 coding DNA: TGTGCCAGCAGCTTAACTTCAGGGTTGGTGGGTGAGCAGTTCTTC. Translated, it gives CASSLTSGLVGEQFF. The J gene is TRBJ2-1, the V gene TRBV7-3; D perhaps matches TRBD1 (5 bases). CDR1 SGHTA and CDR2 FQGTGA come from the germline V gene. The CDR3 extends over 15 amino acids. V was trimmed by 0 bases and J by 9 bases, leaving 15 bases between them.

The chain combines TRBV13 with TRBJ2-1, with 12 bases lining up with TRBD1. Germline V gives CDR1 PRHDT, CDR2 FYEKMQ (reference sequence). The CDR3 runs to 17 residues. The J segment lost 2 bases and the V segment lost 5 bases, leaving 7 bases of the junction unmatched. The CDR3 loop reads CASSLQGTGGPYNEQFF. The CDR3 region has the DNA TGTGCCAGCAGCCTCCAGGGGACAGGGGGCCCCTACAATGAGCAGTTCTTC.

The chain couples TRBV6-5 to TRBJ1-6; D unresolved. Trimming removed 6 bases from V and 10 bases from J, with 16 bases in between. The germline V gene has CDR1 MNHEY and CDR2 SVGAGI. The CDR3 is 14 residues long. The CDR3 spells CASSPGLKRSPLHF. CDR3 sequence (DNA): TGTGCCAGCAGCCCAGGACTTAAGCGATCACCCCTCCACTTT.

The V and J genes are TRBV9 and TRBJ2-1; TRBD2 matches 8 bases. Germline V lookup: CDR1 SGDLS, CDR2 YYNGEE. This CDR3 comprises 14 residues. V gave up 0 bases and J gave up 8 bases; unmatched junction bases: 4. The CDR3 DNA sequence: TGTGCCAGCAGCGTAGCAGCGGGGGTATATGAGCAGTTCTTC. Residues: CASSVAAGVYEQFF.

This clonotype was counted between two and nine times. The chain couples TRBV19 to TRBJ2-1; 9 nucleotides align to TRBD1. The V and J ends lost 10 bases and 9 bases, in that order; junction bases with no gene match: 13. The V gene's germline CDR1 is LNHDA and CDR2 SQIVND (reference sequence). This CDR3 is 14 amino acids long. The CDR3 loop is CATSSGTGTIEQFF. DNA of the CDR3: TGTGCCACATCATCGGGGACAGGGACAATTGAGCAGTTCTTC.

The V and J genes are TRBV20-1 and TRBJ2-7, with D perhaps being TRBD1 or TRBD2 (6 bases each). CDR1 is DFQATT and CDR2 is SNEGSKA in the germline V gene (reference sequence). V was pared by 4 bases and J by 11 bases, with 18 bases between. The CDR3 runs to 12 residues. CDR3 coding DNA: TGCAGTGCTAAGGAAGGGGGGCGAATCGAGTACTTC. This gives the protein CSAKEGGRIEYF.

Concerning this clonotype: The junction does not match germline at one end; this may be a read error. This chain connects TRBV12-3 or TRBV12-4 to TRBJ2-1; the match to TRBD2 covers 8 bases. The CDR3 totals 14 residues. CDR3 DNA: TGTGCCAGCAGTATAGCGGGGAGGCTCAATGAGCAGTTCTTC. Translated: CASSIAGRLNEQFF.

This rearrangement joins TRBV5-1 to TRBJ2-1; D ambiguous. Per the germline V gene, CDR1 is SGHRS and CDR2 is YFSETQ. With 4 bases removed from V and 9 bases from J, the gap between germline ends came to 14 bases. This CDR3 is 13 amino acids long. The CDR3 DNA reads TGCGCCAGCAGCGCCGCTGTGGGTAGTGAGCAGTTCTTC. Its translation: CASSAAVGSEQFF.

This rearrangement joins TRBV3-1 to TRBJ1-1; TRBD1 is a possible D gene (6 bases). The length of the CDR3 is 14 residues. Germline V lookup: CDR1 LGHDT, CDR2 YNNKEL (reference sequence). Trimming shortened V by 4 bases and J by 5 bases, and 14 bases separated the two germline ends. For the CDR3, the DNA is TGTGCCAGCAGCCTACAGGGCGGGCGGACTGAAGCTTTCTTT. Translation: CASSLQGGRTEAFF.

This clonotype was detected ten times or more. The chain has TRBV12-3 or TRBV12-4 and TRBJ2-5; D is perhaps TRBD2 (6 bases). Between the trimmed V and J ends, which lost 6 bases and 4 bases, there was a span of 15 bases. This CDR3 spans 14 amino acids. CDR3 amino acids: CASSPTGGRETQYF. CDR3 in DNA: TGTGCCAGCAGCCCCACCGGGGGAAGAGAGACCCAGTACTTC.

The chain joins TRBV3-1 to TRBJ2-7, with D tentatively TRBD2 (6 bases). This CDR3 spans 14 amino acids. V dropped 1 base and J dropped 5 bases, with 12 bases sitting between them. Germline V CDR1 and CDR2: LGHDT, YNNKEL (reference sequence). The CDR3: CASSQGGGANEQYF. The CDR3, as DNA: TGTGCCAGCAGCCAAGGCGGAGGGGCAAACGAGCAGTACTTC.

This chain connects TRBV12-3 or TRBV12-4 to TRBJ2-1; TRBD2 agrees at 13 bases. This CDR3 spans 18 amino acids. V trimming: 4 bases; J trimming: 0 bases; junction bases outside the gene matches: 6. CDR3 protein: CASSSGLAGVSSYNEQFF. The DNA for the CDR3 is TGTGCCAGCAGTTCTGGACTAGCGGGGGTAAGCTCCTACAATGAGCAGTTCTTC.

This sequence joins TRBV6-5 and TRBJ1-2; D unclear. The ends were cut back, 3 bases at V and 3 bases at J, with 14 bases in the middle. Germline assignment: CDR1 MNHEY and CDR2 SVGAGI. The CDR3 consists of 15 residues. CDR3 nucleotide sequence: TGTGCCAGCAGTTATCACAGAGAGAGAGACTATGGCTACACCTTC. Encoded protein: CASSYHRERDYGYTF.

The rearrangement uses TRBV6-6 and TRBJ2-1; 9 bases map to TRBD1. V dropped 5 bases and J dropped 10; count of bases not matched to a gene: 18. This CDR3 has 17 residues. Germline V gives CDR1 MNHNY, CDR2 SVGAGI (reference sequence). The CDR3 is CASSPNRRTGAPPEQFF. The CDR3 DNA is TGTGCCAGCAGTCCCAACCGTAGGACAGGGGCTCCCCCAGAGCAGTTCTTC.

This clonotype was observed a handful of times. The chain joins TRBV5-1 to TRBJ2-1; 11 bases line up with TRBD2. J lost 1 base, V lost 4 bases, and 7 bases had no gene match. The CDR3 loop spans 17 amino acids. Germline CDR1 reads SGHRS; CDR2 reads YFSETQ. The CDR3 reads CASSLLAGDISYNEQFF. The CDR3, as DNA: TGCGCCAGCAGCCTACTAGCGGGGGACATATCCTACAATGAGCAGTTCTTC. The full variable domain, rest sourced from reference TRBV5-1 and TRBJ2-1, is KAGVTQTPRYLIKTRGQQVTLSCSPISGHRSVSWYQQTPGQGLQFLFEYFSETQRNKGNFPGRFSGRQFSNSRSEMNVSTLELGDSALYLCASSLLAGDISYNEQFFGPGTRLTVL.